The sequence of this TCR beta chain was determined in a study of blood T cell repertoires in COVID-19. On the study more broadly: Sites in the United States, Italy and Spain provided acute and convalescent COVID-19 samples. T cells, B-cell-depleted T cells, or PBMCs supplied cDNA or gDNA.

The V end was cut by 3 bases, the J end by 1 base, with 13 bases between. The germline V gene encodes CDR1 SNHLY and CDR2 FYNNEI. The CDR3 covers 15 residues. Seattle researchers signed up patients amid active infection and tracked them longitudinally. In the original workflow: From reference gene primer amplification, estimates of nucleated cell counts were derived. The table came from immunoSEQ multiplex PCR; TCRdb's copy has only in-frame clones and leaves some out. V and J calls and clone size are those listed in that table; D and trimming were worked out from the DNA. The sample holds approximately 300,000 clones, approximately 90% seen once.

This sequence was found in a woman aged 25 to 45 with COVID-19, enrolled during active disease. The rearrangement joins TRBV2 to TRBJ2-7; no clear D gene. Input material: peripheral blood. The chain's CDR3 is CASSDVRGASYEQYF. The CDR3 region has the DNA TGTGCCAGCAGTGACGTTCGAGGCGCTTCCTACGAGCAGTACTTC.